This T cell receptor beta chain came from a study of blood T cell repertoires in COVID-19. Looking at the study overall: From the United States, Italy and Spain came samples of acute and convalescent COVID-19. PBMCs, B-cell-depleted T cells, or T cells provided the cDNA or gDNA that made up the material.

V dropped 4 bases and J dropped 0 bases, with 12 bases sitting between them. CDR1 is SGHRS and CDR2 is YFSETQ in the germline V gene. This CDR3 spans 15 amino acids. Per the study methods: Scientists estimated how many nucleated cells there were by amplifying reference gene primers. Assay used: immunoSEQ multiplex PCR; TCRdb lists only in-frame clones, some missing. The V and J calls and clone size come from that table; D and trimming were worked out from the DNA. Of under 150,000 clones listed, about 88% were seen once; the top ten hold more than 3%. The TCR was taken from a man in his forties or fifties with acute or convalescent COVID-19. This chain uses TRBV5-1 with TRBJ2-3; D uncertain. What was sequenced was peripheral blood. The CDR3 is CASSLLMASTDTQYF. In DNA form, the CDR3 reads TGCGCCAGCAGCCTGTTGATGGCCAGCACAGATACGCAGTATTTT.